This T cell receptor (beta chain) was identified in a study of blood T cell repertoires in COVID-19. Study information: PBMCs, B-cell-depleted T cells, or T cells were the source of the cDNA or gDNA that made up the material.

CDR3 length: 13 residues. With 6 bases clipped from V and 4 bases from J, the junction kept 3 bases outside the gene matches. Study processing details: Counts of nucleated cells, estimated from reference gene primer amplification, were obtained. Here immunoSEQ multiplex PCR was the method, and the copy in TCRdb shows in-frame clones only, minus some. Clone size and V and J calls were adopted from that table, with D and trimming inferred from the DNA. Of some 85,000 clones in the sample, about 77% were seen once. What was sequenced was peripheral blood. This receptor was taken from a man between 65 and 85 years old with COVID-19, enrolled during active disease. The chain couples TRBV12-3 or TRBV12-4 to TRBJ1-1; 9 bases fit TRBD1. This CDR3 reads CASSRQGGTEAFF. The CDR3 DNA reads TGTGCCAGCAGCAGACAGGGGGGCACTGAAGCTTTCTTT.